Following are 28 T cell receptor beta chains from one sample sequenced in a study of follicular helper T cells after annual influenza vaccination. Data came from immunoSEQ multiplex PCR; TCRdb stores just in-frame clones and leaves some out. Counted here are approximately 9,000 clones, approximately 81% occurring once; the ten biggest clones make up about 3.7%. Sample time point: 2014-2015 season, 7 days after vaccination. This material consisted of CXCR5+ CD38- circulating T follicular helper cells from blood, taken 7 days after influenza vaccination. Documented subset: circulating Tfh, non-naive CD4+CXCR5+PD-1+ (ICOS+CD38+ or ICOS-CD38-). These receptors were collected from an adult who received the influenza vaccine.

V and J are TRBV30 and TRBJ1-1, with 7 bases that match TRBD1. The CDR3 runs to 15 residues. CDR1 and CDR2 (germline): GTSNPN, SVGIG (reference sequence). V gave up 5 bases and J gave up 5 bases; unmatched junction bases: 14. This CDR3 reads CAWSPRTGLLTEAFF. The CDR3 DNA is TGTGCCTGGTCCCCCCGGACAGGACTTCTAACTGAAGCTTTCTTT.

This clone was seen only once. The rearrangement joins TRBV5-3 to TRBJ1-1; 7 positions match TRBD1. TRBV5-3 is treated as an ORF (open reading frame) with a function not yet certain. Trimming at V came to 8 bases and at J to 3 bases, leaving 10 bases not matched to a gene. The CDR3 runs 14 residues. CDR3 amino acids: CASSPGQRDTEAFF. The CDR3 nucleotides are TGTGCCAGCAGCCCGGGACAGCGGGACACTGAAGCTTTCTTT.

For the CDR3, the DNA is TGTGCCAGCAGCCAAGGATTCAGCAATAGCAATCAGCCCCAGCATTTT. Its translation: CASSQGFSNSNQPQHF. The chain links TRBV5-4 to TRBJ1-5, with unresolved D. CDR1 is SGHNT, CDR2 YYREEE, per germline (reference sequence). The CDR3 is 16 amino acids. The V and J ends lost 4 bases and 0 bases respectively, with 14 bases between them.

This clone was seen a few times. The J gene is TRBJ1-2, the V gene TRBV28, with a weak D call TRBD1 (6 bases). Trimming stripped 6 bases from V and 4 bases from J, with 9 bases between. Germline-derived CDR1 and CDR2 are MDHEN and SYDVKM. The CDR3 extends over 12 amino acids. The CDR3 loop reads CASSPDSYGYTF. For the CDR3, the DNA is TGTGCCAGCAGCCCGGACAGCTATGGCTACACCTTC.

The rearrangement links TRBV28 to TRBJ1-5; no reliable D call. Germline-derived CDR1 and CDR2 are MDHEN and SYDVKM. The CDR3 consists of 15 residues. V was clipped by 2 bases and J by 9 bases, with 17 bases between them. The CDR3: CASSLIDEGGRPQHF. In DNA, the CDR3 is TGTGCCAGCAGTTTAATTGACGAGGGCGGGAGGCCCCAGCATTTT.

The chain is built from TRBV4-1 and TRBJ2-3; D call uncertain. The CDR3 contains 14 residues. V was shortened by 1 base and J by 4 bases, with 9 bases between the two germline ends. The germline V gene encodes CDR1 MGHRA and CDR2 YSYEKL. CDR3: CASSQVTPPDTQYF. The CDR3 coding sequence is TGCGCCAGCAGCCAAGTTACCCCTCCAGATACGCAGTATTTT.

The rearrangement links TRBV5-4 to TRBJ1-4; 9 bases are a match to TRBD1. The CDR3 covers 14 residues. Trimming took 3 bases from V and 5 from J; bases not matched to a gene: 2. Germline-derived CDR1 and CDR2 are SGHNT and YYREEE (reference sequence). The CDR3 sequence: CASSSQGANEKLFF. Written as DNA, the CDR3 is TGTGCCAGCAGCTCACAGGGGGCGAATGAAAAACTGTTTTTT.

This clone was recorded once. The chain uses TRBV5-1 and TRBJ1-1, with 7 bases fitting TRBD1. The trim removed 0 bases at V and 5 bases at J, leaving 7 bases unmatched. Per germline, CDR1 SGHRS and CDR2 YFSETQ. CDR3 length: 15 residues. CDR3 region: CASSLGWQGGTEAFF. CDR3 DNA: TGCGCCAGCAGCTTGGGATGGCAGGGGGGAACTGAAGCTTTCTTT.

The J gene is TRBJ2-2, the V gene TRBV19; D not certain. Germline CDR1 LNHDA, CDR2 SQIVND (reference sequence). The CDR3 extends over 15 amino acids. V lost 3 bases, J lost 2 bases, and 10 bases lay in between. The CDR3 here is CASSMRHLNTGELFF. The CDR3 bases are TGTGCCAGTAGTATGCGCCACCTAAACACCGGGGAGCTGTTTTTT.

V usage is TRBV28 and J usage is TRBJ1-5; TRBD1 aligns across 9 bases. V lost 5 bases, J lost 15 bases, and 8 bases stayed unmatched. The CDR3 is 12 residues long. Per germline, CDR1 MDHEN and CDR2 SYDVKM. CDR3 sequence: CASSPRTGVMHF. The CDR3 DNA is TGTGCCAGCAGTCCAAGGACAGGGGTTATGCATTTT.

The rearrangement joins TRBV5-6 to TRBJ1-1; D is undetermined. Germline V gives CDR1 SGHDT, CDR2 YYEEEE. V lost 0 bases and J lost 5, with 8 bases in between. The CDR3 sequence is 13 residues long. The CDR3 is CASSLGSGTEAFF. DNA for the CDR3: TGTGCCAGCAGCTTGGGTTCGGGAACTGAAGCTTTCTTT. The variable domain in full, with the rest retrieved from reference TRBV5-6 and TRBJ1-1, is DAGVTQSPTHLIKTRGQQVTLRCSPKSGHDTVSWYQQALGQGPQFIFQYYEEEERQRGNFPDRFSGHQFPNYSSELNVNALLLGDSALYLCASSLGSGTEAFFGQGTRLTVV.

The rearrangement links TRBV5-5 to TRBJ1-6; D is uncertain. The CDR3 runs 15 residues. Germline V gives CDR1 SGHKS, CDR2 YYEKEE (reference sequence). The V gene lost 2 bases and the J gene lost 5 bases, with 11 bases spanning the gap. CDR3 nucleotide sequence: TGTGCCAGCAGCTTCCCCGGACGGAATAATTCACCCCTCCACTTT. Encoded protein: CASSFPGRNNSPLHF.

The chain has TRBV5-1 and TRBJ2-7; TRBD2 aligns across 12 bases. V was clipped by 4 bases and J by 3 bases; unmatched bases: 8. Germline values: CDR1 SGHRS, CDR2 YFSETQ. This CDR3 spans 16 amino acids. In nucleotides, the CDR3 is TGCGCCAGCAGCCTAACTAGCGGGAGGACTATCTACGAGCAGTACTTC. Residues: CASSLTSGRTIYEQYF.

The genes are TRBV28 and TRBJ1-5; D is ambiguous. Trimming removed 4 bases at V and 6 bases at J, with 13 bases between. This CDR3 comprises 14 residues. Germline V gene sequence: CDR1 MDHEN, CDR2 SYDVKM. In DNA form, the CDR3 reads TGTGCCAGCAGTTCGCGTGGGAAGGGTCAGCCCCAGCATTTT. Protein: CASSSRGKGQPQHF.

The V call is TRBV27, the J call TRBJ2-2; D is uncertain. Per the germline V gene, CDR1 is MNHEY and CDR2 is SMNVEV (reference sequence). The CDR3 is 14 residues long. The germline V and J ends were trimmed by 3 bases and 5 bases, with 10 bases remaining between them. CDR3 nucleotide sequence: TGTGCCAGCAGTTTGACAATTGGGACCGGGGAGCTGTTTTTT. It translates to CASSLTIGTGELFF.

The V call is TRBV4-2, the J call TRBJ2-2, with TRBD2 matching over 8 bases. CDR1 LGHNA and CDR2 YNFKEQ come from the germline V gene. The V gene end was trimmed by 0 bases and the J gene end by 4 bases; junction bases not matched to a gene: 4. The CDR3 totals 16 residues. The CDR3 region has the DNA TGTGCCAGCAGCCAAGAGCCGGGAGGGCCCACCGGGGAGCTGTTTTTT. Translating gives CASSQEPGGPTGELFF.

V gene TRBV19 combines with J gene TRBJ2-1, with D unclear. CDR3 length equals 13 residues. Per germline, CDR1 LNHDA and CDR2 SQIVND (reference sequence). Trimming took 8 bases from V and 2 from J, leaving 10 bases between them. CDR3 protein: CASSVGPYNEQFF. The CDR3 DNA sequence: TGTGCCAGTTCCGTCGGGCCCTACAATGAGCAGTTCTTC.

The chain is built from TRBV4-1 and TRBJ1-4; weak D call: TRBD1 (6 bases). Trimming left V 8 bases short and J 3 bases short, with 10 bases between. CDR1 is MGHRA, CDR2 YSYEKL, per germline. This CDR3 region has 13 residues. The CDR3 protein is CASRDIPNEKLFF. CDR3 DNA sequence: TGCGCCAGCCGGGACATTCCTAATGAAAAACTGTTTTTT.

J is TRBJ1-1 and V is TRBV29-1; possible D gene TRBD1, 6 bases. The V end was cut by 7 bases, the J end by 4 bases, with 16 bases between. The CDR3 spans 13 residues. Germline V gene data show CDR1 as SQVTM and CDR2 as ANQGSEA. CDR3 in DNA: TGCAGCGCCCAAACAGGGAGGGGCACTGAAGCTTTCTTT. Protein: CSAQTGRGTEAFF.

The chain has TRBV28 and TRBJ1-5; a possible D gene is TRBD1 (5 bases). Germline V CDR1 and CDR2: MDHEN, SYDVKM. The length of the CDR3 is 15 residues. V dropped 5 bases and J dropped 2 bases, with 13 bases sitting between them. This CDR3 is CASSSRGTGNQPQHF. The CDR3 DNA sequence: TGTGCCAGCAGTAGTAGAGGGACGGGCAATCAGCCCCAGCATTTT. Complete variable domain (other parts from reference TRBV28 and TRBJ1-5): DVKVTQSSRYLVKRTGEKVFLECVQDMDHENMFWYRQDPGLGLRLIYFSYDVKMKEKGDIPEGYSVSREKKERFSLILESASTNQTSMYLCASSSRGTGNQPQHFGDGTRLSIL.

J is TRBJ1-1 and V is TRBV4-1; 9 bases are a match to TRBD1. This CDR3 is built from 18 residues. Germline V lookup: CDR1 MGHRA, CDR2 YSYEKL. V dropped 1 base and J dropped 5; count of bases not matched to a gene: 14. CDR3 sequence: CASSQGGTGILRRTEAFF. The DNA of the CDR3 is TGCGCCAGCAGCCAAGGGGGGACAGGGATTTTGAGAAGGACTGAAGCTTTCTTT.

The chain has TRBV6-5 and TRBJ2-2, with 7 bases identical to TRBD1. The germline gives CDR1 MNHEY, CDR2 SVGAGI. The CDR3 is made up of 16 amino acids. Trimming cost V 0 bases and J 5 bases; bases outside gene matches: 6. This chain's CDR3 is CASSYSRGLRTGELFF. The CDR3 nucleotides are TGTGCCAGCAGTTACTCGAGGGGGCTGAGAACCGGGGAGCTGTTTTTT.

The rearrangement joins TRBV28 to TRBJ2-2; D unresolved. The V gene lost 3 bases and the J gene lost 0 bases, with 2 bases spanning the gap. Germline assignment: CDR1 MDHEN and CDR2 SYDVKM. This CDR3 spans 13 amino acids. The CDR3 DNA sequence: TGTGCCAGCAGTTTCGCGAACACCGGGGAGCTGTTTTTT. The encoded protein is CASSFANTGELFF.

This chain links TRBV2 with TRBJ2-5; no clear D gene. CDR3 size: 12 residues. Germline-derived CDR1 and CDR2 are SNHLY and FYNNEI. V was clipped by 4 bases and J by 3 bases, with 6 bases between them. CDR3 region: CASSVLKETQYF. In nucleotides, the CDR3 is TGTGCCAGCAGTGTACTAAAAGAGACCCAGTACTTC.

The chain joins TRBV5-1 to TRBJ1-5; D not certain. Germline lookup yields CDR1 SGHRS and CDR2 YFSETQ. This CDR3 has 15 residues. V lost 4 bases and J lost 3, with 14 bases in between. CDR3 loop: CASSPDGVYNQPQHF. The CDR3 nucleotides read TGCGCCAGCAGCCCGGACGGGGTTTACAATCAGCCCCAGCATTTT.

The CDR3 loop reads CASSAAGTGWANVLTF. The CDR3 nucleotides read TGTGCCAGCAGCGCGGCCGGGACAGGATGGGCCAACGTCCTGACTTTC. The chain joins TRBV9 to TRBJ2-6; 8 nucleotides align to TRBD1. The CDR3 covers 16 residues. The germline V gene encodes CDR1 SGDLS and CDR2 YYNGEE. The ends lost 3 bases at V and 5 bases at J; junction bases unmatched: 7.

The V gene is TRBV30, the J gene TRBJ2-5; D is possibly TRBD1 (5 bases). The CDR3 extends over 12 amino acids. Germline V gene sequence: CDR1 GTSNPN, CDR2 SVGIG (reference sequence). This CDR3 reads CAGTGGQETQYF. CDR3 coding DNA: TGTGCGGGCACAGGTGGTCAAGAGACCCAGTACTTC.

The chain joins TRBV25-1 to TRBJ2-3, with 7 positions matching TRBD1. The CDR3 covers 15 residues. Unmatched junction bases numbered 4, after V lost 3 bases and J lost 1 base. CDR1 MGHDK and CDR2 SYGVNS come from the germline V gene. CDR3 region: CASSDFTGGTDTQYF. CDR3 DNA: TGTGCCAGCAGTGACTTTACAGGGGGCACAGATACGCAGTATTTT.